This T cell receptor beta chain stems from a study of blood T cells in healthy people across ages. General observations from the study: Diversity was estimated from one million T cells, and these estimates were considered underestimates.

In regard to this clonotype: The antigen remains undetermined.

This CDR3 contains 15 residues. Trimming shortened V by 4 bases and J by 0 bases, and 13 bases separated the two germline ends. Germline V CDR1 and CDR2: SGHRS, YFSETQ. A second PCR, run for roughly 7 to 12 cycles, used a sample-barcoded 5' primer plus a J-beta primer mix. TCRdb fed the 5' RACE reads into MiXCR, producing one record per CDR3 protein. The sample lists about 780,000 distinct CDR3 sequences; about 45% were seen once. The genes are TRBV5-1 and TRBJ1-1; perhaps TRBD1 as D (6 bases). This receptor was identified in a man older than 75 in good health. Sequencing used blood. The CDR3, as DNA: TGCGCCAGCAGCCACCGACAGGATATGAACACTGAAGCTTTCTTT. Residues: CASSHRQDMNTEAFF.